These T cell receptor beta chains were read from a single sample in a study of cytomegalovirus exposure and HLA in healthy donors. Libraries were prepared by immunoSEQ multiplex PCR; TCRdb keeps only in-frame clonotypes and omits some of them. The table lists roughly 79,000 clones. Sequencing input: PBMCs. These TCRs come from a man aged 25 to 45 in good health and CMV-seronegative. The CDR3 runs from the conserved cysteine through the conserved F or W. A D gene is named only where the DNA matches it firmly.

v_gene: TRBV19
d_gene: -
j_gene: TRBJ1-2
CDR3aa: CASKGQGASGYTF
CDR3nt: TGTGCCAGTAAGGGACAAGGGGCCTCTGGCTACACCTTC

v_gene: TRBV5-4
d_gene: TRBD1
j_gene: TRBJ1-6
CDR3aa: CASSNPPGQYNSPLHF
CDR3nt: TGTGCCAGCAGCAACCCGCCGGGACAGTATAATTCACCCCTCCACTTT

v_gene: TRBV5-5
d_gene: -
j_gene: TRBJ2-7
CDR3aa: CASSLDIGAYEQYF
CDR3nt: TGTGCCAGCAGCTTGGACATAGGGGCCTACGAGCAGTACTTC

v_gene: TRBV19
d_gene: -
j_gene: TRBJ2-1
CDR3aa: CASGIGGTGNEQFF
CDR3nt: TGTGCCAGTGGGATTGGGGGCACGGGAAATGAGCAGTTCTTC

v_gene: TRBV5-1
d_gene: -
j_gene: TRBJ1-1
CDR3aa: CASSLGRGVIDTEAFF
CDR3nt: TGCGCCAGCAGCTTGGGACGGGGGGTGATAGACACTGAAGCTTTCTTT

v_gene: TRBV7-9
d_gene: TRBD1
j_gene: TRBJ2-1
CDR3aa: CASSQTLGTAYNEQFF
CDR3nt: TGTGCCAGCAGTCAGACTCTAGGGACAGCATACAATGAGCAGTTCTTC

v_gene: TRBV4-1
d_gene: TRBD2
j_gene: TRBJ2-1
CDR3aa: CASSQVASGRTAEQFF
CDR3nt: TGCGCCAGCAGCCAAGTAGCTAGCGGGAGAACGGCAGAGCAGTTCTTC

v_gene: TRBV6-1
d_gene: TRBD1
j_gene: TRBJ1-1
CDR3aa: CASSEGAAWDTEAFF
CDR3nt: TGCGCCAGCAGTGAGGGGGCAGCCTGGGACACTGAAGCTTTCTTT

v_gene: TRBV5-1
d_gene: -
j_gene: TRBJ1-2
CDR3aa: CASSLAGGTNYGYTF
CDR3nt: TGCGCCAGCAGCTTGGCCGGGGGTACCAACTATGGCTACACCTTC

v_gene: TRBV19
d_gene: TRBD1
j_gene: TRBJ1-2
CDR3aa: CASSFDRAGGYTF
CDR3nt: TGTGCCAGTAGCTTTGACAGGGCTGGTGGCTACACCTTC

v_gene: TRBV20-1
d_gene: -
j_gene: TRBJ2-3
CDR3aa: CSARTGDTQYF
CDR3nt: TGCAGTGCTAGAACGGGGGATACGCAGTATTTT

v_gene: TRBV11-3
d_gene: TRBD2
j_gene: TRBJ2-7
CDR3aa: CASREGGSYEQYF
CDR3nt: TGTGCCAGTCGGGAGGGCGGATCCTACGAGCAGTACTTC

v_gene: TRBV5-1
d_gene: -
j_gene: TRBJ2-2
CDR3aa: CASSLEPGIPGELFF
CDR3nt: TGCGCCAGCAGCTTGGAGCCAGGGATACCCGGGGAGCTGTTTTTT

v_gene: TRBV5-4
d_gene: TRBD1
j_gene: TRBJ2-5
CDR3aa: CATYGTGKGETQYF
CDR3nt: TGTGCCACCTATGGGACAGGGAAAGGAGAGACCCAGTACTTC

v_gene: TRBV18
d_gene: -
j_gene: TRBJ2-4
CDR3aa: CASSPRGFIQYF
CDR3nt: TGTGCCAGCTCACCAAGGGGGTTCATTCAGTACTTC

v_gene: TRBV6-5
d_gene: TRBD1
j_gene: TRBJ2-1
CDR3aa: CASRRQGSGEQFF
CDR3nt: TGTGCCAGCAGACGACAGGGGTCCGGTGAGCAGTTCTTC

v_gene: TRBV7-8
d_gene: -
j_gene: TRBJ2-2
CDR3aa: CASSFSVAVNTGELFF
CDR3nt: TGTGCCAGCAGCTTCTCTGTCGCGGTAAACACCGGGGAGCTGTTTTTT

v_gene: TRBV19
d_gene: -
j_gene: TRBJ1-3
CDR3aa: CASRASLDSLSGNTIYF
CDR3nt: TGTGCCAGTCGCGCATCCTTGGACAGCCTCTCTGGAAACACCATATATTTT

v_gene: TRBV30
d_gene: TRBD1
j_gene: TRBJ1-3
CDR3aa: CAWRGLDRAAGNTIYF
CDR3nt: TGTGCCTGGAGGGGCTTGGACAGGGCGGCTGGAAACACCATATATTTT

v_gene: TRBV7-9
d_gene: TRBD2
j_gene: TRBJ2-7
CDR3aa: CASSAASSGGGYEQYF
CDR3nt: TGTGCCAGCAGCGCAGCCTCATCGGGCGGGGGGTACGAGCAGTACTTC